The TCR beta chain described here comes from a study of tumor and adjacent non-tumor tissue in lung cancer. The template was RNA from unsorted bulk tissue. Three rounds of nested PCR, following a modified ARM-PCR protocol, produced the TCRbeta library. TCRdb reprocessed the multiplex PCR reads with MiXCR, giving one entry per CDR3 protein. Here the sample spans about 70,000 distinct CDR3 sequences, around four fifths being singletons. Trimming took 7 bases from V and 2 from J; bases not matched to a gene: 7. This CDR3 has 15 amino acids. In germline, CDR1 is SGHRS, CDR2 YFSETQ. This sequence originates from a man aged 60-69 years with non-small cell lung cancer. The sequencing sample was made of lung tumor tissue. This rearrangement joins TRBV5-1 to TRBJ2-3; 10 positions match TRBD2. The CDR3 coding sequence is TGCGCCAGCGTCGCACTAGCGGGACCCACAGATACGCAGTATTTT. Protein: CASVALAGPTDTQYF.